The TCR beta chain under discussion was sequenced for a study of shared clonotypes between healthy human individuals. The wider study: Three plates were used per donor for CD4 naive, three for CD4 memory, two for CD8 naive and one for CD8 memory.

Regarding this clone: The antigen is unknown.

This CDR3 is 16 amino acids long. The V gene lost 3 bases and the J gene lost 4 bases, with 16 bases spanning the gap. Germline V gives CDR1 SGDLS, CDR2 YYNGEE. Broader study findings: Sampling covered blood only; tissue repertoires likely differ. Sequencing depth was a factor that was expected to affect clonotype sharing among donors.

The material for each subset, its genomic DNA, was split evenly across several immunoSEQ plates. The table came from immunoSEQ multiplex PCR; TCRdb's copy has only in-frame clones and leaves some out. Among under 2.5 million clones listed, under 95% were seen once. The sequence was obtained from a man in his late teens or twenties in good health. Some clones in this sample may be carry-over from other donors' samples. The gene calls are TRBV9 and TRBJ2-2; D could derive from TRBD1 or TRBD2 (5 bases each). The sample comprised naive CD4+ T cells from PBMCs. Subset given: CD45RA+ positively selected. The CDR3 loop is CASSERDRPITGELFF. The CDR3 nucleotides are TGTGCCAGCAGCGAACGGGACCGACCGATCACCGGGGAGCTGTTTTTT.